One and the same sample provided the 30 T cell receptor beta chains below, sequenced in a study of technical replicates of blood from a few donors. The data were produced by immunoSEQ multiplex PCR, yet TCRdb's version contains in-frame clones alone and is incomplete. The sample consists of 60,000 to 80,000 clones, 92% of them appearing once. Material: T cells isolated from PBMCs. The receptors come from a human donor in good health.

The rearrangement uses TRBV19 and TRBJ1-5, with 9 bases identical to TRBD1. There are 16 residues in the CDR3. The V segment lost 4 bases and the J segment 6 bases; nucleotides outside the gene matches: 10. Per the germline V gene, CDR1 is LNHDA and CDR2 is SQIVND (reference sequence). CDR3 DNA sequence: TGTGCCAGTAGTACCGACAGGGGGGTTGTAGGTCAGCCCCAGCATTTT. This codes for CASSTDRGVVGQPQHF.

The rearrangement joins TRBV5-5 to TRBJ1-4; a weak D match, TRBD1 (5 bases). Germline V gene lookup returns CDR1 SGHKS and CDR2 YYEKEE (reference sequence). The CDR3 sequence is 16 residues long. Trimming removed 3 bases at V and 5 bases at J, with 17 bases between. The CDR3 reads CASSWGLGTRNEKLFF. CDR3 bases: TGTGCCAGCAGCTGGGGACTGGGGACCCGGAATGAAAAACTGTTTTTT.

The gene calls are TRBV5-5 and TRBJ1-2; tentative D call: TRBD1 (6 bases). The CDR3 spans 14 residues. Trimming stripped 6 bases from V and 4 bases from J, with 16 bases between. Germline CDR1 reads SGHKS; CDR2 reads YYEKEE (reference sequence). The CDR3 sequence: CASMGGPDLYGYTF. In DNA form, the CDR3 reads TGTGCCAGCATGGGGGGGCCGGATCTCTATGGCTACACCTTC.

The chain recombines TRBV29-1 with TRBJ2-2, with a possible D match to TRBD2 (6 bases). V was trimmed by 4 bases and J by 6 bases, leaving 9 bases between them. Germline CDR1 is SQVTM and CDR2 is ANQGSEA. The CDR3 has 12 residues. CDR3 region: CSVGEVAGELFF. CDR3 DNA sequence: TGCAGCGTTGGGGAGGTCGCCGGGGAGCTGTTTTTT.

This chain links TRBV9 with TRBJ2-1; D is unclear. Germline V lookup: CDR1 SGDLS, CDR2 YYNGEE. Trimming took 7 bases from V and 7 from J, leaving 12 bases between them. The CDR3 extends over 12 amino acids. DNA of the CDR3: TGTGCCAGCGAAGCAGGTCCGAATGAGCAGTTCTTC. As protein: CASEAGPNEQFF.

The rearrangement joins TRBV10-2 to TRBJ2-7; D call uncertain. Germline assignment: CDR1 WSHSY and CDR2 SAAADI. The V end was cut by 0 bases, the J end by 5 bases, with 14 bases between. This CDR3 has 15 residues. The CDR3 nucleotides are TGCGCCAGCAGTGAGTCCTTTGGTGCAGTTGACGAGCAGTACTTC. Amino acid sequence: CASSESFGAVDEQYF.

The V call is TRBV7-2, the J call TRBJ2-5; D is undetermined. V lost 0 bases and J 3 bases, leaving 11 bases between the germline ends. Germline CDR1 reads SGHTA; CDR2 reads FQGNSA. The CDR3 length is 15 residues. The CDR3 sequence is CASSLARWLEETQYF. CDR3 nucleotide sequence: TGTGCCAGCAGCTTAGCGAGGTGGCTAGAAGAGACCCAGTACTTC.

The chain recombines TRBV11-3 with TRBJ2-7; maybe TRBD2 (6 bases). The CDR3 loop spans 13 amino acids. The germline CDR1 and CDR2 sequences are SGHNT and YENEEA. Trimming pared 5 bases from V and 7 bases from J, leaving 15 bases between. Written as DNA, the CDR3 is TGTGCCAGCAGCCCACTTCGCGCGGGGGAGCAGTACTTC. Translating it yields CASSPLRAGEQYF.

The rearrangement links TRBV7-2 to TRBJ1-5; unclear D gene. Between the trimmed V and J ends, which lost 3 bases and 0 bases, there was a span of 6 bases. From germline, CDR1 is SGHTA and CDR2 FQGNSA. The CDR3 contains 14 residues. DNA of the CDR3: TGTGCCAGCAGCTTGGCAAATAGCAATCAGCCCCAGCATTTT. Translation gives CASSLANSNQPQHF.

The rearrangement uses TRBV11-2 and TRBJ2-7; 7 nucleotides match TRBD2. Germline values: CDR1 SGHAT, CDR2 FQNNGV. The CDR3 has 14 residues. The V gene end was trimmed by 4 bases and the J gene end by 4 bases; junction bases not matched to a gene: 7. The CDR3 DNA sequence: TGTGCCAGCAGCTACGGGAGGCTCTCATACGAGCAGTACTTC. Translating it yields CASSYGRLSYEQYF.

The CDR3: CSVVRDYSYNEQFF. CDR3 sequence (DNA): TGCAGCGTTGTTAGGGACTATTCCTACAATGAGCAGTTCTTC. V usage is TRBV29-1 and J usage is TRBJ2-1; the match to TRBD2 covers 7 bases. The trim removed 4 bases at V and 1 base at J, leaving 4 bases unmatched. The CDR3 is 14 residues long. The V gene's germline CDR1 is SQVTM and CDR2 ANQGSEA.

This chain joins TRBV7-8 and TRBJ1-2, with 11 bases fitting TRBD1. From germline, CDR1 is SGHVS and CDR2 FQNEAQ. The CDR3 totals 15 residues. The junction had 3 bases not matched to a gene; V was cut back by 1 base and J by 5 bases. CDR3 residues: CASSLGTGGRYGYTF. The CDR3, as DNA: TGTGCCAGCAGCTTAGGGACAGGGGGCCGGTATGGCTACACCTTC.

The chain joins TRBV27 to TRBJ1-5; tentatively, D is TRBD1 (5 bases). Germline V gives CDR1 MNHEY, CDR2 SMNVEV (reference sequence). Trimming took off 2 bases at V and 2 bases at J, with 10 bases between the two ends. This CDR3 is 15 amino acids long. The DNA of the CDR3 is TGTGCCAGCAGTTTAGGGGGGATTGGCAATCAGCCCCAGCATTTT. Encoded protein: CASSLGGIGNQPQHF.

The rearrangement links TRBV6-5 to TRBJ1-3, with 7 bases lining up with TRBD1. From germline, CDR1 is MNHEY and CDR2 SVGAGI. The CDR3 sequence is 15 residues long. With V trimmed by 5 bases and J by 1 base, 5 bases remained unmatched. CDR3 nucleotide sequence: TGTGCCAGCAGTCTGGACAGGTCTTCTGGAAACACCATATATTTT. Translating gives CASSLDRSSGNTIYF.

This chain links TRBV6-1 with TRBJ2-5; 8 nucleotides agree with TRBD1. Germline loops: CDR1 MNHNS, CDR2 SASEGT. The CDR3 runs 13 residues. The V segment lost 5 bases and the J segment 3 bases; nucleotides outside the gene matches: 2. CDR3: CASSKDREETQYF. CDR3 sequence (DNA): TGTGCCAGCAGTAAGGACAGGGAAGAGACCCAGTACTTC.

V usage is TRBV21-1 and J usage is TRBJ2-5; TRBD1 was called by the table and not checked on the DNA. TRBV21-1 is a recognized pseudogene. The CDR3 runs to 13 residues. This chain's CDR3 is CASTQTGRETQYF. Written as DNA, the CDR3 is TGTGCCAGCACCCAGACAGGGAGGGAGACCCAGTACTTC.

The J gene is TRBJ2-5, the V gene TRBV27; maybe TRBD2 (6 bases). V was trimmed by 1 base and J by 5 bases, leaving 11 bases between them. The CDR3 sequence is 14 residues long. The germline V gene has CDR1 MNHEY and CDR2 SMNVEV (reference sequence). CDR3 nucleotides: TGTGCCAGCAGTTTATGGGGCGCGGGGGAGACCCAGTACTTC. Its protein is CASSLWGAGETQYF.

The chain is built from TRBV5-4 and TRBJ2-7, with 8 bases aligning to TRBD1. V shed 2 bases and J 4 bases; nucleotides not matched to a gene: 5. This CDR3 has 14 residues. The germline V gene encodes CDR1 SGHNT and CDR2 YYREEE (reference sequence). The CDR3 bases are TGTGCCAGCAGCTTAGGACAGGGTATATACGAGCAGTACTTC. Encoded protein: CASSLGQGIYEQYF. Full variable domain (outside the CDR3, taken from reference TRBV5-4 and TRBJ2-7): ETGVTQSPTHLIKTRGQQVTLRCSSQSGHNTVSWYQQALGQGPQFIFQYYREEENGRGNFPPRFSGLQFPNYSSELNVNALELDDSALYLCASSLGQGIYEQYFGPGTRLTVT.

This chain uses TRBV6-1 with TRBJ1-4; D not resolved. V lost 2 bases to trimming and J lost 4 bases, with 8 bases between them. The germline V gene encodes CDR1 MNHNS and CDR2 SASEGT. The CDR3 contains 14 residues. CDR3 loop: CASSELYSNEKLFF. Here the CDR3 DNA reads TGTGCCAGCAGTGAATTATACAGTAATGAAAAACTGTTTTTT.

This chain connects TRBV25-1 to TRBJ2-1; 8 nucleotides match TRBD2. The V and J ends lost 6 bases and 6 bases, in that order; junction bases with no gene match: 7. Germline-derived CDR1 and CDR2 are MGHDK and SYGVNS. The CDR3 covers 14 residues. DNA of the CDR3: TGTGCCAGCAGGGGTCTAGCGGGCATCAATGAGCAGTTCTTC. Translating it yields CASRGLAGINEQFF. The whole variable domain, remainder taken from reference TRBV25-1 and TRBJ2-1, is EADIYQTPRYLVIGTGKKITLECSQTMGHDKMYWYQQDPGMELHLIHYSYGVNSTEKGDLSSESTVSRIRTEHFPLTLESARPSHTSQYLCASRGLAGINEQFFGPGTRLTVL.

V usage is TRBV15 and J usage is TRBJ2-7; 7 nucleotides line up with TRBD1. V was pared by 3 bases and J by 6 bases, with 8 bases of the junction left unmatched. The CDR3 totals 14 residues. Germline-derived CDR1 and CDR2 are LNHNV and YYDKDF (reference sequence). DNA for the CDR3: TGTGCCACCAGCAGGACGGGACAGCTCGGCGAGCAGTACTTC. Protein: CATSRTGQLGEQYF.

The CDR3 bases are TGTGCCAGCAGTAGCGGGAACACAGATACGCAGTATTTT. Translated: CASSSGNTDTQYF. The chain has TRBV6-1 and TRBJ2-3; TRBD2 matches 7 bases. Germline V lookup: CDR1 MNHNS, CDR2 SASEGT. V gave up 5 bases and J gave up 2 bases; unmatched junction bases: 1. The length of the CDR3 is 13 residues.

The CDR3 DNA reads as TGCAGCGGTATCGACAGGGGGCGTAGCACAGATACGCAGTATTTT. It codes for CSGIDRGRSTDTQYF. V gene TRBV29-1 combines with J gene TRBJ2-3, with 10 positions matching TRBD1. The J segment lost 0 bases and the V segment lost 7 bases, leaving 7 bases of the junction unmatched. Germline loops: CDR1 SQVTM, CDR2 ANQGSEA. There are 15 residues in the CDR3.

This clone was recorded only once. J is TRBJ2-1 and V is TRBV15; tentatively, D is TRBD2 (7 bases). Trimming pared 5 bases from V and 9 bases from J, leaving 17 bases between. Germline CDR1 reads LNHNV; CDR2 reads YYDKDF (reference sequence). This CDR3 comprises 14 residues. The CDR3 nucleotides read TGTGCCACCAGCGGGTATTACAGGGAGGGTGAGCAGTTCTTC. Translation: CATSGYYREGEQFF.

A remark on this clone: This may come from a read error, since a much larger clone is one base off. The chain combines TRBV28 with TRBJ2-7; the match to TRBD1 covers 8 bases. V lost 7 bases, J lost 3 bases, and 11 bases stayed unmatched. The CDR3 spans 15 residues. Germline-derived CDR1 and CDR2 are MDHEN and SYDVKM. The CDR3 protein is CASNTTGTGYYEQYF. The CDR3 DNA reads TGTGCCAGCAATACTACCGGGACAGGATACTACGAGCAGTACTTC.

This clone was recorded once. The V and J genes are TRBV30 and TRBJ1-5; D uncertain. Trimming cost V 2 bases and J 5 bases, with 7 bases left between them. The germline CDR1 and CDR2 sequences are GTSNPN and SVGIG (reference sequence). The CDR3 contains 12 residues. Written as DNA, the CDR3 is TGTGCCTGGAGTCCGAGCGATCAGCCCCAGCATTTT. This sequence encodes CAWSPSDQPQHF.

The chain carries TRBV28 and TRBJ2-7; TRBD1 is a possible D gene (5 bases). Germline V gene sequence: CDR1 MDHEN, CDR2 SYDVKM. This CDR3 region has 13 residues. The V end lost 7 bases, the J end lost 5 bases, and 15 bases lay between the germline ends. CDR3 DNA: TGTGCCAGCACAGGGCCAGGAGTCCACGAGCAGTACTTC. This gives the protein CASTGPGVHEQYF.

The rearrangement links TRBV6-5 to TRBJ2-7, with D possibly matching TRBD1 (5 bases). Per germline, CDR1 MNHEY and CDR2 SVGAGI. The CDR3 has 12 residues. Trimming shortened V by 2 bases and J by 6 bases, and 8 bases separated the two germline ends. CDR3 bases: TGTGCCAGCAGTTACGGACATGGCGAGCAGTACTTC. Encoded protein: CASSYGHGEQYF.

The rearrangement joins TRBV4-3 to TRBJ1-4; 12 bases agree with TRBD1. J gave up 5 bases and V 3 bases, and 1 base lay outside the gene matches. Germline V gives CDR1 LGHNA, CDR2 YSLEER. The length of the CDR3 is 15 residues. The CDR3 region has the DNA TGCGCCAGCAGCCAGGGACAGGGGGCAAATGAAAAACTGTTTTTT. This encodes CASSQGQGANEKLFF.

The J gene is TRBJ2-7, the V gene TRBV25-1; 8 bases align to TRBD1. The CDR3 totals 15 residues. CDR1 and CDR2 from the germline V gene are MGHDK and SYGVNS. The V segment lost 3 bases and the J segment 3 bases; nucleotides outside the gene matches: 7. The CDR3 here is CASSDYHRGYYEQYF. CDR3 coding DNA: TGTGCCAGCAGTGATTACCACAGGGGGTACTACGAGCAGTACTTC.